This TCR beta chain derives from a study of T cell repertoires in cytomegalovirus infection. Study details: Shared public TCR beta signatures pointed to both CMV infection and a matching HLA type. Whole-study findings and limits: Accumulated public TCR beta family frequency recognized individuals carrying CMV together with the relevant HLA. In two of eight donors, the top clonotype was HLA-C-restricted CMV-specific.

TCRdb re-derived calls from the reads in MiXCR, one entry per CDR3 protein. The sample records a few hundred thousand distinct CDR3 sequences, just under 40% being singletons. Concerning this clonotype itself: The antigen is undetermined.

The TCR was taken from a human donor in good health (CMV status not recorded). Some clones in this sample may be carry-over from other donors' samples. The specimen comprised cultured PBMCs, sampled from culture after CMV antigen stimulation.

The CDR3 protein is CASSLSWREGRKSSYNEQFF. In DNA, the CDR3 is TGTGCCAGCAGCTTAAGCTGGCGGGAGGGCCGTAAGAGCTCCTACAATGAGCAGTTCTTC. The gene calls are TRBV7-6 and TRBJ2-1; 9 nucleotides align to TRBD2. Germline trimming cut 2 bases from V and 0 bases from J; bases unmatched to any gene: 14. The CDR3 length is 20 residues. In germline, CDR1 is SGHVS, CDR2 FNYEAQ.